This T cell receptor beta chain was sequenced during a study of blood T cell repertoires in COVID-19. Study-wide context: COVID-19 samples collected from the United States, Italy and Spain covered acute and convalescent phases. Sample material is recorded as cDNA or gDNA derived from T cells, B-cell-depleted T cells, or PBMCs.

Original processing methods: Cell counts per sample came from amplifying reference gene primers. The assay was immunoSEQ multiplex PCR, and TCRdb's table has in-frame clones only and misses some. The V and J calls and the clone size are those of that table, but D and trimming were determined from the DNA. This sample carries a few hundred thousand clones, about 91% of them seen once, and the ten largest clones take less than 5%. The clonotype comes from a woman aged 40 to 50 who had recovered from COVID-19. Sequencing used peripheral blood.

For the CDR3, the DNA is TGTGCCAGCAGCCAGCGGACTAGCGGGAGGAGCACAGATACGCAGTATTTT. The encoded protein is CASSQRTSGRSTDTQYF. The rearrangement joins TRBV14 to TRBJ2-3; 14 nucleotides match TRBD2. Germline loops: CDR1 SGHDN, CDR2 FVKESK. V gave up 3 bases and J gave up 0 bases; unmatched junction bases: 2. The CDR3 has 17 amino acids.